This T cell receptor (beta chain) appears in the sequencing data of a study of lymphopenia after photon versus proton radiotherapy. Germline V gives CDR1 SGHKS, CDR2 YYEKEE (reference sequence). This CDR3 is 17 amino acids long. After removal of 1 base from V and 6 bases from J, the junction contained 12 bases not matched to a gene. Study-level findings and limits: Proton therapy kept repertoires fairly stable, unlike photons, which gained effector/memory cells. Survival link was tested only in deceased patients; proton benefit remains a possibility. After the lymphocyte nadir, photon-treated repertoires showed oligoclonal expansion, especially of CD8+ Temra cells.

Concerning this clone itself: Its antigen is not known.

Profiling relied on immunoSEQ multiplex PCR, and the TCRdb table lists in-frame clones only, not all of them. The sample has 22,000 or so clones, approximately 85% seen once. The sample was peripheral blood, taken from a patient treated with photon-based radiotherapy. The chain recombines TRBV5-5 with TRBJ1-2, with TRBD1 matching over 10 bases. The sequence was obtained from a woman aged 45-65 years with pancreatic cancer. CDR3 residues: CASSLISGTGAGHGYTF. The CDR3 DNA reads as TGTGCCAGCAGCTTGATCTCTGGGACAGGGGCCGGCCATGGCTACACCTTC.